The 11 T cell receptor beta chains listed next were all sequenced from one sample in a study of T-cell reconstitution after alpha-beta-depleted transplantation in children. Researchers prepared the TCRbeta library using unique molecular identifiers, the study reports. TCRdb ran MiXCR on the PCR reads and lists one entry per CDR3 protein. The data contain around 670,000 distinct CDR3 sequences, about an eighth of them seen just once; the ten biggest clones take up 0.65% to 0.9%. Sample: PBMCs, taken before TCRalphabeta/CD19-depleted stem cell transplant. The source is a girl under 10 years old with congenital amegakaryocytic thrombocytopenia, due to receive a stem cell transplant.

As to this clonotype: This may stem from a read error, because a much larger clone lies one nucleotide away. The V and J genes are TRBV5-1 and TRBJ1-4, with 8 nucleotides matching TRBD1. Per the germline V gene, CDR1 is SGHRS and CDR2 is YFSETQ. This CDR3 has 13 amino acids. DNA for the CDR3: TGCGCCAGCAGCACAGGGGGTAATGAAAAACAGTTTTTT. It encodes CASSTGGNEKQFF.

Only a few counts were recorded for this clonotype. V gene TRBV28 combines with J gene TRBJ2-1; 13 bases are shared with TRBD2. CDR3 length: 17 amino acids. Germline V CDR1 and CDR2: MDHEN, SYDVKM. With V trimmed by 7 bases and J by 9 bases, 15 bases remained unmatched. DNA for the CDR3: TGTGCCAGCATCAACGGAGGGGGACTAGCGGGACGCAGTGAGCAGTTCTTC. Translation gives CASINGGGLAGRSEQFF.

The genes are TRBV11-2 and TRBJ1-1, with D perhaps TRBD1 (5 bases). This CDR3 spans 16 amino acids. V lost 1 base and J 4 bases, leaving 16 bases between the germline ends. CDR1 and CDR2 from the germline V gene are SGHAT and FQNNGV. As DNA, the CDR3 is TGTGCCAGCAGCTTAGGAGGCAGGACATTGGGCACTGAAGCTTTCTTT. It specifies CASSLGGRTLGTEAFF.

The V and J genes are TRBV5-1 and TRBJ2-4; D remains unclear. The germline V gene encodes CDR1 SGHRS and CDR2 YFSETQ. The CDR3 length is 14 residues. Deletions cut 0 bases from V and 8 bases from J, with 12 bases between. The CDR3, as DNA: TGCGCCAGCAGCTTGGAGTTAGATGGGGACATTCAGTACTTC. Protein sequence: CASSLELDGDIQYF.

Ten or more counts support this clonotype. This sequence joins TRBV5-1 and TRBJ1-2, with TRBD1 as a possible D gene (5 bases). Germline V gives CDR1 SGHRS, CDR2 YFSETQ. V lost 4 bases, J lost 1 base, and 14 bases lay in between. This CDR3 region has 15 residues. The CDR3 is CASSQPGTYNYGYTF. DNA of the CDR3: TGCGCCAGCAGCCAGCCGGGGACCTATAACTATGGCTACACCTTC.

At least ten counts were recorded for this clonotype. This chain connects TRBV7-6 to TRBJ2-3; D remains ambiguous. The CDR3 runs to 16 residues. With 2 bases removed from V and 1 base from J, the gap between germline ends came to 13 bases. Germline loops: CDR1 SGHVS, CDR2 FNYEAQ. The CDR3 region is CASSLLFQRGTDTQYF. In nucleotides, the CDR3 is TGTGCCAGCAGCTTACTTTTCCAGCGAGGCACAGATACGCAGTATTTT.

This chain joins TRBV3-1 and TRBJ1-2; D not resolved. Per the germline V gene, CDR1 is LGHDT and CDR2 is YNNKEL (reference sequence). Trimming shortened V by 0 bases and J by 7 bases, and 15 bases separated the two germline ends. The CDR3 length is 15 residues. This chain's CDR3 is CASSQDFTGSGGYTF. Here the CDR3 DNA reads TGTGCCAGCAGCCAAGATTTTACGGGATCGGGTGGCTACACCTTC.

This clonotype came up a few times. The CDR3 spells CASSEYRGSYNEQFF. CDR3 DNA: TGTGCCAGCAGTGAATATAGGGGCTCGTACAATGAGCAGTTCTTC. The chain combines TRBV2 with TRBJ2-1, with a possible D match to TRBD1 (5 bases). The ends were cut back, 2 bases at V and 4 bases at J, with 12 bases in the middle. The CDR3 sequence is 15 residues long. Germline lookup yields CDR1 SNHLY and CDR2 FYNNEI.

V and J are TRBV30 and TRBJ1-5; TRBD1 is a possible D gene (5 bases). Germline CDR1 reads GTSNPN; CDR2 reads SVGIG (reference sequence). The CDR3 is made up of 13 amino acids. V lost 1 base and J 6 bases, leaving 10 bases between the germline ends. CDR3 sequence: CAWSAGGFQPQHF. The CDR3 nucleotides are TGTGCCTGGAGTGCGGGGGGTTTTCAGCCCCAGCATTTT.

This clonotype was counted a few times. This chain connects TRBV7-9 to TRBJ2-7, with 12 bases lining up with TRBD2. Germline V CDR1 and CDR2: SEHNR, FQNEAQ (reference sequence). The CDR3 consists of 17 residues. V dropped 1 base and J dropped 3; count of bases not matched to a gene: 7. The CDR3 here is CASSLVASGRERYEQYF. In nucleotides, the CDR3 is TGTGCCAGCAGCTTAGTGGCTAGCGGGAGGGAGCGCTACGAGCAGTACTTC.

There are a few counts of this clonotype. V gene TRBV12-3 or TRBV12-4 combines with J gene TRBJ2-1; D is unresolved. Trimming removed 2 bases from V and 7 bases from J, with 15 bases in between. CDR3 length: 15 amino acids. The DNA for the CDR3 is TGTGCCAGCAGTTTACATACACTCCCCGGGAATGAGCAGTTCTTC. It yields the protein CASSLHTLPGNEQFF.